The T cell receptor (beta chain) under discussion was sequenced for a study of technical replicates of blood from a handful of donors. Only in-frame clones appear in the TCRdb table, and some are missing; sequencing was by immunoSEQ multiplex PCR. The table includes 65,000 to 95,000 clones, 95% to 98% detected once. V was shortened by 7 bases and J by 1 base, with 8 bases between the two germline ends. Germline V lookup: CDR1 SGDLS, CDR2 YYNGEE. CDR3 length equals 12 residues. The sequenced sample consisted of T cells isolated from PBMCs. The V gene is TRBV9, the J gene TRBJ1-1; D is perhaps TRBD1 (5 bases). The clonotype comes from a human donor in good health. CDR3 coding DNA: TGTGCCAGCGGGCAGGGGAACACTGAAGCTTTCTTT. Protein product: CASGQGNTEAFF. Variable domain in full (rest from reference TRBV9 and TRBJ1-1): DSGVTQTPKHLITATGQRVTLRCSPRSGDLSVYWYQQSLDQGLQFLIQYYNGEERAKGNILERFSAQQFPDLHSELNLSSLELGDSALYFCASGQGNTEAFFGQGTRLTVV.